The 17 T cell receptor beta chains below all came from one sample that was sequenced in a study of shared clonotypes between healthy human individuals. TCRdb keeps only in-frame clones here, not all; method: immunoSEQ multiplex PCR. The table shows 2 million to 2.5 million clones, with 85% to 95% occurring only once. The sequencing input was naive CD4+ T cells from PBMCs. The subset: CD45RA+ positively selected. These receptors came from a man between 18 and 35 years old in good health. Some clones in this sample may be carry-over from other donors' samples.

To note about this clone: Other DNA sequences from this sample encode an identical CDR3 as well. The V and J genes are TRBV19 and TRBJ1-5; no definite D call. The V and J ends lost 5 bases and 2 bases respectively, with 4 bases between them. Germline V gene sequence: CDR1 LNHDA, CDR2 SQIVND (reference sequence). There are 12 residues in the CDR3. CDR3 region: CASSGGNQPQHF. The CDR3 DNA sequence: TGTGCCAGTAGTGGTGGCAATCAGCCCCAGCATTTT.

The CDR3 is CASSSGGRNEQFF. The CDR3 nucleotides read TGTGCCAGCAGCTCGGGCGGGAGAAATGAGCAGTTCTTC. The rearrangement joins TRBV7-3 to TRBJ2-1; the match to TRBD2 covers 7 bases. In germline, CDR1 is SGHTA, CDR2 FQGTGA. The CDR3 covers 13 residues. With 4 bases clipped from V and 7 bases from J, the junction kept 4 bases outside the gene matches.

The rearrangement links TRBV20-1 to TRBJ2-2, with D uncertain. The CDR3 consists of 10 residues. Germline CDR1 and CDR2: DFQATT and SNEGSKA (reference sequence). With 6 bases removed from V and 8 bases from J, the gap between germline ends came to 7 bases. CDR3: CSAPLGELFF. The CDR3 region has the DNA TGCAGTGCCCCCCTGGGGGAGCTGTTTTTT.

A remark on this clone: Other DNA sequences in this specimen translate into the identical CDR3. The V and J genes are TRBV30 and TRBJ2-7; D is unresolved. The germline V and J ends were trimmed by 5 bases and 0 bases, with 5 bases remaining between them. The CDR3 runs to 11 residues. Per germline, CDR1 GTSNPN and CDR2 SVGIG (reference sequence). The CDR3 DNA follows: TGTGCCTGGTCGCACTCCTACGAGCAGTACTTC. As protein: CAWSHSYEQYF.

The chain has TRBV4-2 and TRBJ2-1; tentative D call: TRBD2 (5 bases). V was pared by 3 bases and J by 0 bases, with 15 bases between. Germline V gene sequence: CDR1 LGHNA, CDR2 YNFKEQ. The CDR3 totals 17 residues. The CDR3 region is CASSQEVGFSSYNEQFF. In nucleotides, the CDR3 is TGTGCCAGCAGCCAGGAGGTGGGGTTTAGCTCCTACAATGAGCAGTTCTTC.

This clone was seen once. The identical CDR3 is also encoded by other nucleotide sequences in the sample. The chain couples TRBV28 to TRBJ2-7; D ambiguous. Per germline, CDR1 MDHEN and CDR2 SYDVKM. The CDR3 consists of 12 residues. The germline V and J ends were trimmed by 7 bases and 1 base, with 8 bases remaining between them. As DNA, the CDR3 is TGTGCCAGCAAGGGCAGTTCCTACGAGCAGTACTTC. Its protein product is CASKGSSYEQYF.

The chain links TRBV19 to TRBJ2-1; D possibly corresponds to TRBD1 (6 bases). Deletions cut 3 bases from V and 6 bases from J, with 18 bases between. Germline CDR1 LNHDA, CDR2 SQIVND (reference sequence). CDR3 length: 16 residues. The DNA for the CDR3 is TGTGCCAGTAGTATGACGAGGGGCAGGGGCTCCAATGAGCAGTTCTTC. Its protein is CASSMTRGRGSNEQFF.

V and J are TRBV28 and TRBJ2-5, with TRBD2 matching 8 bases. V shed 5 bases, J shed 4 bases, and the junction held 9 bases outside the gene matches. The CDR3 has 15 residues. Per the germline V gene, CDR1 is MDHEN and CDR2 is SYDVKM. CDR3 loop: CASSRTSGGGETQYF. The CDR3 DNA reads TGTGCCAGCAGTCGCACGAGCGGGGGAGGAGAGACCCAGTACTTC.

The V call is TRBV2, the J call TRBJ1-2, with TRBD1 matching over 7 bases. The CDR3 runs 14 residues. V was clipped by 6 bases and J by 4 bases; unmatched bases: 8. Germline loops: CDR1 SNHLY, CDR2 FYNNEI. CDR3: CASRPDRDSYGYTF. The CDR3 DNA follows: TGTGCCAGCAGGCCAGACAGGGATTCCTATGGCTACACCTTC.

The chain is built from TRBV6-1 and TRBJ1-1; D ambiguous. Trimming pared 10 bases from V and 3 bases from J, leaving 12 bases between. Germline values: CDR1 MNHNS, CDR2 SASEGT. The CDR3 runs to 12 residues. The CDR3 is CATGNLYTEAFF. DNA for the CDR3: TGTGCCACCGGTAATCTATACACTGAAGCTTTCTTT.

The gene calls are TRBV7-3 and TRBJ2-3, with D hard to call. From germline, CDR1 is SGHTA and CDR2 FQGTGA. Between the trimmed V and J ends, which lost 2 bases and 5 bases, there was a span of 8 bases. This CDR3 is 13 amino acids long. CDR3 nucleotide sequence: TGTGCCAGCAGCTTACAAAGGGAAGATACGCAGTATTTT. Translated, it gives CASSLQREDTQYF.

V usage is TRBV5-1 and J usage is TRBJ2-5; D is undetermined. CDR3 length: 14 residues. V gave up 2 bases and J gave up 5 bases, with 13 bases separating them. The germline CDR1 and CDR2 sequences are SGHRS and YFSETQ. The CDR3 region is CASSFTDGSETQYF. CDR3 nucleotide sequence: TGCGCCAGCAGCTTTACGGACGGGTCGGAGACCCAGTACTTC.

The table lists this clone with a count of one. The chain is built from TRBV7-6 and TRBJ2-7; perhaps TRBD1 as D (6 bases). Germline V gives CDR1 SGHVS, CDR2 FNYEAQ. This CDR3 is built from 14 residues. Trimming pared 1 base from V and 3 bases from J, leaving 10 bases between. DNA of the CDR3: TGTGCCAGCAGCTTAGACGAGGGGGACTACGAGCAGTACTTC. As protein: CASSLDEGDYEQYF.

This rearrangement joins TRBV18 to TRBJ2-2; D ambiguous. V lost 1 base and J lost 0, with 12 bases in between. The CDR3 contains 17 residues. Germline lookup yields CDR1 KGHSH and CDR2 LQKENI. The CDR3 DNA follows: TGTGCCAGCTCACCACAGAGACCTGACTCGAACACCGGGGAGCTGTTTTTT. Amino acids: CASSPQRPDSNTGELFF.

The chain recombines TRBV11-3 with TRBJ1-2, with D tentatively TRBD1 (6 bases). The germline gives CDR1 SGHNT, CDR2 YENEEA. Trimming took off 3 bases at V and 8 bases at J, with 13 bases between the two ends. The CDR3 extends over 13 amino acids. Here the CDR3 DNA reads TGTGCCAGCAGCTTCACGGGGGCACGAGGCTACACCTTC. Amino acids: CASSFTGARGYTF.

V usage is TRBV11-3 and J usage is TRBJ2-5; perhaps TRBD2 as D (6 bases). Deletions cut 3 bases from V and 7 bases from J, with 12 bases between. The length of the CDR3 is 13 residues. The germline V gene encodes CDR1 SGHNT and CDR2 YENEEA. The CDR3 spells CASSFTSRGTQYF. CDR3 coding DNA: TGTGCCAGCAGCTTCACTTCGCGGGGGACCCAGTACTTC.

Comment on this clone: Other DNA sequences in this sample translate to the same CDR3. The genes are TRBV11-1 and TRBJ1-5; D is uncertain. Deletions cut 5 bases from V and 5 bases from J, with 13 bases between. Per germline, CDR1 SGHAT and CDR2 FQDESV (reference sequence). This CDR3 region has 14 residues. DNA for the CDR3: TGTGCCAGCAGCCCGGGCCACGGGGATCAGCCCCAGCATTTT. Amino acids: CASSPGHGDQPQHF.